The 21 T cell receptor beta chains reported below all come from one sample, sequenced in a study of OX40 agonist ivuxolimab in advanced cancers. Generated by immunoSEQ multiplex PCR, the TCRdb table keeps only in-frame clones and is missing some. In the table there are about 53,000 clones, around 90% of which are singletons. The source was CD4+ or CD8+ T cells sorted from blood, collected in a trial of the OX40 agonist ivuxolimab. All receptors derive from an adult with an advanced solid tumor such as melanoma, head and neck, liver or kidney cancer.

The V gene is TRBV28, the J gene TRBJ1-2; D gene ambiguous. This CDR3 contains 14 residues. Trimming pared 0 bases from V and 4 bases from J, leaving 9 bases between. The germline CDR1 and CDR2 sequences are MDHEN and SYDVKM. CDR3 DNA sequence: TGTGCCAGCAGTTTATGGGACCCTCTCTATGGCTACACCTTC. It is translated as CASSLWDPLYGYTF.

The chain recombines TRBV14 with TRBJ1-1, with D unclear. The CDR3 length is 14 residues. The germline V gene encodes CDR1 SGHDN and CDR2 FVKESK. V lost 5 bases and J 0 bases, leaving 10 bases between the germline ends. The CDR3 sequence: CASSATDLNTEAFF. As DNA, the CDR3 is TGTGCCAGCAGCGCAACCGATTTGAACACTGAAGCTTTCTTT.

The V gene is TRBV27, the J gene TRBJ2-7; D gene ambiguous. CDR1 and CDR2 from the germline V gene are MNHEY and SMNVEV (reference sequence). Deletions cut 5 bases from V and 0 bases from J, with 11 bases between. The CDR3 length is 14 residues. The CDR3 sequence is CASSLVPSSYEQYV. CDR3 in DNA: TGTGCCAGCAGTCTGGTTCCTAGCTCCTACGAGCAGTACGTC.

The chain couples TRBV4-1 to TRBJ2-3; 9 nucleotides line up with TRBD1. The V gene's germline CDR1 is MGHRA and CDR2 YSYEKL. The CDR3 consists of 18 residues. The ends lost 2 bases at V and 0 bases at J; junction bases unmatched: 9. This CDR3 is CASSQRASGTGSTDTQYF. Written as DNA, the CDR3 is TGCGCCAGCAGCCAACGAGCCTCCGGGACAGGGAGCACAGATACGCAGTATTTT.

The J gene is TRBJ2-3, the V gene TRBV5-4, with 7 bases identical to TRBD1. V dropped 4 bases and J dropped 1; count of bases not matched to a gene: 3. The CDR3 length is 14 residues. The V gene's germline CDR1 is SGHNT and CDR2 YYREEE (reference sequence). The CDR3 nucleotides read TGTGCCAGCAGCGTAGACAGGGGCACAGATACGCAGTATTTT. Its translation is CASSVDRGTDTQYF.

This chain connects TRBV28 to TRBJ1-2; D might be TRBD1 (6 bases). V gave up 5 bases and J gave up 4 bases, with 11 bases separating them. Germline CDR1 and CDR2: MDHEN and SYDVKM. There are 13 residues in the CDR3. The CDR3 here is CASSQDRFYGYTF. DNA for the CDR3: TGTGCCAGCAGTCAAGACAGGTTCTATGGCTACACCTTC.

This rearrangement joins TRBV6-5 to TRBJ2-2, with 8 bases fitting TRBD1. The V gene's germline CDR1 is MNHEY and CDR2 SVGAGI. There are 15 residues in the CDR3. Trimming took 4 bases from V and 4 from J; bases not matched to a gene: 5. CDR3 bases: TGTGCCAGCAGTTTCCTAACAGGGGGCACCGGGGAGCTGTTTTTT. As protein: CASSFLTGGTGELFF.

The chain joins TRBV6-1 to TRBJ1-1; possible D gene TRBD1, 5 bases. Germline V gene data show CDR1 as MNHNS and CDR2 as SASEGT. The CDR3 has 14 residues. The V and J ends lost 6 bases and 0 bases respectively, with 11 bases between them. The CDR3 here is CASRALGLNTEAFF. Written as DNA, the CDR3 is TGTGCCAGCAGGGCCTTGGGGCTGAACACTGAAGCTTTCTTT.

V usage is TRBV27 and J usage is TRBJ2-1; 15 nucleotides match TRBD2. Trimming cost V 5 bases and J 6 bases; bases outside gene matches: 11. This CDR3 has 18 amino acids. Germline CDR1 and CDR2: MNHEY and SMNVEV (reference sequence). In DNA form, the CDR3 reads TGTGCCAGCAGTCCGGGACTAGCGGGGGGTATCCCCCTCAATGAGCAGTTCTTC. Translated, it gives CASSPGLAGGIPLNEQFF.

This chain uses TRBV27 with TRBJ2-7; D tentatively fits TRBD1 or TRBD2 (5 bases each). The CDR3 sequence is 14 residues long. Trimming took off 2 bases at V and 2 bases at J, with 10 bases between the two ends. From germline, CDR1 is MNHEY and CDR2 SMNVEV (reference sequence). As DNA, the CDR3 is TGTGCCAGCAGTTTAGGGACGGATCCCTACGAGCAGTACTTC. Amino acids: CASSLGTDPYEQYF.

This clone occurred once. The V and J genes are TRBV6-5 and TRBJ1-2; possible D gene TRBD1, 6 bases. The V and J ends lost 4 bases and 4 bases respectively, with 10 bases between them. Germline CDR1 MNHEY, CDR2 SVGAGI. This CDR3 has 13 residues. The DNA of the CDR3 is TGTGCCAGCAGTTCAGGGGCCCTCTATGGCTACACCTTC. Translation gives CASSSGALYGYTF.

This clone was seen once. V and J are TRBV6-6 and TRBJ2-1; 8 positions match TRBD2. Germline V CDR1 and CDR2: MNHNY, SVGAGI (reference sequence). The CDR3 is 15 amino acids. V gave up 1 base and J gave up 5 bases; unmatched junction bases: 4. The DNA of the CDR3 is TGTGCCAGCAGTTACTTTAGCGGGATCGACAATGAGCAGTTCTTC. Translated, it gives CASSYFSGIDNEQFF.

The chain carries TRBV5-1 and TRBJ1-1, with D possibly being TRBD1 (6 bases). This CDR3 has 16 residues. Germline CDR1 is SGHRS and CDR2 is YFSETQ. Trimming removed 0 bases at V and 1 base at J, with 13 bases between. Here the CDR3 reads CASSLDEQGWNTEAFF. In DNA, the CDR3 is TGCGCCAGCAGCTTGGACGAACAGGGCTGGAACACTGAAGCTTTCTTT.

CDR3 nucleotide sequence: TGTGCCAGCAGTGACGGGACTAGCGACACCGGGGAGCTGTTTTTT. Translating it yields CASSDGTSDTGELFF. The chain has TRBV6-4 and TRBJ2-2; TRBD2 matches 10 bases. Germline trimming cut 2 bases from V and 3 bases from J; bases unmatched to any gene: 0. Per germline, CDR1 MRHNA and CDR2 SNTAGT. There are 15 residues in the CDR3.

J is TRBJ1-2 and V is TRBV7-9; D may be TRBD1 (6 bases). There are 14 residues in the CDR3. Trimming removed 1 base from V and 4 bases from J, with 10 bases in between. Looked up from germline, CDR1 is SEHNR and CDR2 is FQNEAQ (reference sequence). The CDR3 nucleotides are TGTGCCAGCAGCTTAGGCGGGACACTCTATGGCTACACCTTC. Translation: CASSLGGTLYGYTF. The entire variable domain, with the rest obtained from reference TRBV7-9 and TRBJ1-2, is as follows: DTGVSQNPRHKITKRGQNVTFRCDPISEHNRLYWYRQTLGQGPEFLTYFQNEAQLEKSRLLSDRFSAERPKGSFSTLEIQRTEQGDSAMYLCASSLGGTLYGYTFGSGTRLTVV.

To note about this clone: One end of the junction does not line up with germline, which may come from a read error. The chain carries TRBV5-8 and TRBJ2-1; 7 bases line up with TRBD1. The CDR3 totals 12 residues. CDR1 and CDR2 (germline): SGHTS, YDEGEE. This CDR3 reads CASSFGQVGTLF. The CDR3, as DNA: TGTGCCAGCAGCTTCGGACAGGTCGGGACACTCTTC.

V is TRBV2 and J is TRBJ2-2; no definite D call. V was clipped by 4 bases and J by 5 bases, with 5 bases between them. Per the germline V gene, CDR1 is SNHLY and CDR2 is FYNNEI. This CDR3 region has 12 residues. The chain's CDR3 is CASSGLTGELFF. CDR3 in DNA: TGTGCCAGCAGTGGCCTAACCGGGGAGCTGTTTTTT.

J is TRBJ2-3 and V is TRBV7-3; no firm D call. V gave up 2 bases and J gave up 6 bases, with 6 bases separating them. The germline V gene encodes CDR1 SGHTA and CDR2 FQGTGA. This CDR3 has 12 amino acids. DNA of the CDR3: TGTGCCAGCAGCTTAGACCCGGATACGCAGTATTTT. Amino acid sequence: CASSLDPDTQYF.

The V gene is TRBV29-1, the J gene TRBJ1-5; D unclear. The CDR3 is 15 amino acids. Germline CDR1 is SQVTM and CDR2 is ANQGSEA. The germline V and J ends were trimmed by 4 bases and 4 bases, with 17 bases remaining between them. The CDR3 reads CSVVSGFGGNQPQHF. As DNA, the CDR3 is TGCAGCGTTGTCTCCGGGTTTGGTGGTAATCAGCCCCAGCATTTT.

This rearrangement joins TRBV15 to TRBJ1-1; D is unclear. CDR1 and CDR2 from the germline V gene are LNHNV and YYDKDF (reference sequence). Trimming cost V 6 bases and J 5 bases, with 10 bases left between them. There are 12 residues in the CDR3. CDR3 sequence: CATSYSGTEAFF. The CDR3 DNA reads as TGTGCCACCAGTTACTCGGGGACTGAAGCTTTCTTT. The variable domain in full, completed from reference TRBV15 and TRBJ1-1, reads DAMVIQNPRYQVTQFGKPVTLSCSQTLNHNVMYWYQQKSSQAPKLLFHYYDKDFNNEADTPDNFQSRRPNTSFCFLDIRSPGLGDTAMYLCATSYSGTEAFFGQGTRLTVV.

The gene calls are TRBV9 and TRBJ2-5, with D possibly being TRBD2 (6 bases). The DNA matches TRBJ2-7 better at its end, which makes the J call doubtful. Per the germline V gene, CDR1 is SGDLS and CDR2 is YYNGEE. The CDR3 consists of 15 residues. The CDR3 is CASSVASGSNYEQYF. The CDR3 region has the DNA TGTGCCAGCAGCGTAGCGTCCGGGAGCAACTACGAGCAGTACTTC.